Given below is one TCR beta chain in context. The assay was immunoSEQ multiplex PCR, and TCRdb's table has in-frame clones only and misses some. The sample lists nearly 50,000 clones, around 86% seen once, with under 2.5% in the top ten. The length of the CDR3 is 13 residues. The ends were cut back, 5 bases at V and 3 bases at J, with 11 bases in the middle. Germline V CDR1 and CDR2: SGHVS, FNYEAQ. This specimen comes from a study of OX40 agonist ivuxolimab in advanced cancers. The sample was CD4+ or CD8+ T cells sorted from blood, taken in a trial of the OX40 agonist ivuxolimab. The source is an adult with an advanced solid tumor such as melanoma, head and neck, liver or kidney cancer. The chain uses TRBV7-6 and TRBJ2-7; D is perhaps TRBD1 (5 bases). CDR3: CASSPRGSYEQYF. The CDR3 coding sequence is TGTGCCAGCAGCCCAAGGGGCAGCTACGAGCAGTACTTC.